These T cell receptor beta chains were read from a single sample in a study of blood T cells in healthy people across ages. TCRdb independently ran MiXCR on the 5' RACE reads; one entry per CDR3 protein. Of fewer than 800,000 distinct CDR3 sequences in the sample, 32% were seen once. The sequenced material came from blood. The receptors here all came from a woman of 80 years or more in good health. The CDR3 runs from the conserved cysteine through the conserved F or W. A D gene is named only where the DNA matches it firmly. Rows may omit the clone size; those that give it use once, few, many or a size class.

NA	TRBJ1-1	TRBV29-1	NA	CSVEAEAFF	TGCAGCGTTGAGGCAGAAGCTTTCTTT
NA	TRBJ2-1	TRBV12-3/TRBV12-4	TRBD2	CASSPTTSGGPNSYNEQFF	TGTGCCAGCAGTCCAACGACTAGCGGGGGGCCGAATTCCTACAATGAGCAGTTCTTC
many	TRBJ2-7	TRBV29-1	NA	CSVDGTYEQYF	TGCAGCGTTGATGGGACCTACGAGCAGTACTTC
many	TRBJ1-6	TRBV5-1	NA	CASSPRQDNSPLHF	TGCGCCAGCAGCCCTAGACAAGATAATTCACCCCTCCACTTT
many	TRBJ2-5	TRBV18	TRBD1	CASSRPGTAQETQYF	TGTGCCAGCTCCCGTCCCGGGACAGCCCAAGAGACCCAGTACTTC
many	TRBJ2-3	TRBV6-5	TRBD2	CASSELAGLTDTQYF	TGTGCCAGCAGTGAGCTAGCGGGGCTCACAGATACGCAGTATTTT
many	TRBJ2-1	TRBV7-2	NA	CASSPARISEQFF	TGTGCCAGCAGCCCCGCCCGCATAAGTGAGCAGTTCTTC
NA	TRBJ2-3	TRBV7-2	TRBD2	CASSDVAGTDTQYF	TGTGCCAGCAGCGATGTAGCGGGAACAGATACGCAGTATTTT
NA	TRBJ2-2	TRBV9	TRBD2	CASSPGGETTGELFF	TGTGCCAGCAGCCCCGGGGGGGAAACCACCGGGGAGCTGTTTTTT
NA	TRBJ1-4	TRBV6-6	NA	CASGNGQTYNEKLFF	TGTGCCAGCGGGAACGGACAGACCTATAATGAAAAACTGTTTTTT
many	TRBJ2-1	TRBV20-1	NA	CSATEGRGSYNEQFF	TGCAGTGCGACAGAGGGGCGGGGCAGCTACAATGAGCAGTTCTTC
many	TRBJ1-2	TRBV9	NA	CASSVRQGTVNGYTF	TGTGCCAGCAGCGTACGCCAGGGGACGGTTAATGGCTACACCTTC
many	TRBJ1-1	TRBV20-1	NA	CSAREKMGAFF	TGCAGTGCTAGAGAGAAAATGGGGGCTTTCTTT
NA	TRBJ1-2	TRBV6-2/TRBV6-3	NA	CASSTEPYGYTF	TGTGCCAGTTCGACGGAGCCTTATGGCTACACCTTC
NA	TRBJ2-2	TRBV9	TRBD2	CASSVARGLAGSTGELFF	TGTGCCAGCAGCGTAGCTCGGGGACTAGCGGGGAGCACCGGGGAGCTGTTTTTT
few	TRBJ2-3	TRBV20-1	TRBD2	CSARVVVLSGRSDTQYF	TGCAGTGCTAGAGTGGTGGTTCTTAGCGGGAGGTCAGATACGCAGTATTTT
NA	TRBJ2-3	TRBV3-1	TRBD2	CTSSPKATSGRADTQYF	TGTACCAGCAGCCCAAAAGCGACTAGCGGGAGAGCAGATACGCAGTATTTT
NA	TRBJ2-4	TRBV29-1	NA	CSARGLAKNIQYF	TGCAGCGCCCGGGGTCTAGCCAAAAACATTCAGTACTTC
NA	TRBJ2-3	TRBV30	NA	CAWRARGGFPPDTQYF	TGTGCCTGGAGGGCCAGGGGGGGGTTTCCTCCAGATACGCAGTATTTT
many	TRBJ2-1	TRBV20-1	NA	CSAIGGGPGQFF	TGCAGTGCCATAGGGGGAGGGCCCGGGCAGTTCTTC
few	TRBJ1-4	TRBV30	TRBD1	CVSGGGPNEKLFF	TGTGTGAGCGGAGGGGGCCCTAATGAAAAACTGTTTTTT
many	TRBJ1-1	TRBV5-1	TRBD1	CASSLGLDRGRTVTAFF	TGCGCCAGCAGCTTGGGGTTGGACAGGGGGCGGACGGTGACTGCTTTCTTT
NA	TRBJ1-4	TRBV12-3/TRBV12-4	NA	CASGLTRANEKLFF	TGTGCCAGCGGTTTAACGCGGGCTAATGAAAAACTGTTTTTT
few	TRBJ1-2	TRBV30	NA	CAWSPGTNYGYTF	TGTGCCTGGAGCCCGGGGACTAACTATGGCTACACCTTC
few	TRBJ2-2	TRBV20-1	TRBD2	CSARVAGGTGELFF	TGCAGTGCTAGAGTAGCGGGGGGTACCGGGGAGCTGTTTTTT
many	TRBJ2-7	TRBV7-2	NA	CASSLTFGAHEQYF	TGTGCCAGCAGCTTAACGTTTGGGGCCCACGAGCAGTACTTC
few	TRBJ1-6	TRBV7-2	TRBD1	CASSLGRGYNSPLHF	TGTGCCAGCAGCTTAGGCAGGGGGTATAATTCACCCCTCCACTTT